This is a list of T cell receptor beta chains from one sample in a study of T cell responses to AZD1222 COVID-19 vaccine. Repertoires were generated with immunoSEQ multiplex PCR, while TCRdb's copy carries only in-frame clones and drops some. Altogether 100,000 to 150,000 clones are present, about nine tenths being singletons, with the ten largest covering about 7.8%. The sequenced sample was peripheral blood, obtained on day 0 of AZD1222 vaccination. The receptors were sampled from an adult in good health. The CDR3 runs from the conserved cysteine through the conserved F or W. Fields, in order: V gene, J gene, D gene, clone size, CDR3 DNA, CDR3 protein. A D gene is named only where the DNA matches it firmly. Rows give clone size only sometimes, using once, few, many, or a class for an expanded clone.

TRBV4-1	TRBJ2-7	TRBD2	-	TGCGCCAGCAGCCCCTCCCTCGGACGGGAGGGATACGAGCAGTACTTC	CASSPSLGREGYEQYF
TRBV19	TRBJ2-5	-	-	TGTGCCAGTAGTATAGTCCACCCGACAGAAAGAGAGGAGACCCAGTACTTC	CASSIVHPTEREETQYF
TRBV7-9	TRBJ1-2	-	-	TGTGCCAGCAGCTCCGGGAGCACTAACTATGGCTACACCTTC	CASSSGSTNYGYTF
TRBV4-1	TRBJ1-6	-	-	TGCGCCAGCAGCCAAGTCCGGGGGGACCGCGGCAATTCACCCCTCCACTTT	CASSQVRGDRGNSPLHF
TRBV19	TRBJ1-2	-	-	TGTGCCAGTAGCATCGGAAGGGGGATTGAATGGGGCTACACCTTC	CASSIGRGIEWGYTF
TRBV5-1	TRBJ1-3	-	-	TGCGCCAGCAGCTTGGCCCCCAGCTCTGGAAACACCATATATTTT	CASSLAPSSGNTIYF
TRBV27	TRBJ2-7	-	few	TGTGCCAGCAGTTTATCCGAAGGTCCCTCTTACGAGCAGTACTTC	CASSLSEGPSYEQYF
TRBV4-1	TRBJ2-3	-	-	TGCGCCAGCATGAGCAGCGGGGATACGCAGTATTTT	CASMSSGDTQYF
TRBV30	TRBJ2-3	TRBD1	-	TGTGCCTGGAGGGACAGGGTTACAGATACGCAGTATTTT	CAWRDRVTDTQYF
TRBV29-1	TRBJ1-1	TRBD1	-	TGCAGCGTTGAACAGGGGGGCGCGAGTGAAGCTTTCTTT	CSVEQGGASEAFF
TRBV14	TRBJ2-1	TRBD2	-	TGTGCCAGCAGCCAAGACTCGGGTACTAGCGGGGCCAATGAGCAGTTCTTC	CASSQDSGTSGANEQFF
TRBV7-9	TRBJ2-7	-	-	TGTGCCAGCAGCTTAATGACAGCCTACGAGCAGTACTTC	CASSLMTAYEQYF
TRBV30	TRBJ2-7	-	-	TGTGCCGGGGGGGGCCTAACCACTGGCGAGCAGTACTTC	CAGGGLTTGEQYF
TRBV7-2	TRBJ2-1	TRBD2	few	TGTGCCAGCAGCTTACGACTAGCGGGCCTTTACAATGAGCAGTTCTTC	CASSLRLAGLYNEQFF
TRBV3-1/TRBV3-2	TRBJ1-6	-	-	TGTGCCAGCAGCCAGCCAGGCCGCTATAATTCACCCCTCCACTTT	CASSQPGRYNSPLHF
TRBV5-1	TRBJ2-3	-	-	TGCGCCAGCAGCTTGGCTCCGCCTCTCACAGATACGCAGTATTTT	CASSLAPPLTDTQYF
TRBV5-1	TRBJ2-3	TRBD2	-	TGCGCCAGCAGCTTGTTTGCTAGCGGGGGGGACTACACAGATACGCAGTATTTT	CASSLFASGGDYTDTQYF
TRBV4-2	TRBJ2-1	TRBD1	-	TGTGCCAGCAGCACGGGACAGGGGGTATCCTACAATGAGCAGTTCTTC	CASSTGQGVSYNEQFF
TRBV14	TRBJ2-5	TRBD2	once	TGTGCCAGCAGCCAATCCCTAGCGGCCCAAGAGACCCAGTACTTC	CASSQSLAAQETQYF
TRBV30	TRBJ2-7	TRBD1	-	TGTGCCTGGAGGGACCTCGGGACAGCTTATTACGAGCAGTACTTC	CAWRDLGTAYYEQYF
TRBV25-1	TRBJ1-5	-	-	TGTGCCAGCAGTGAACAGGGGTATCAGCCCCAGCATTTT	CASSEQGYQPQHF
TRBV28	TRBJ1-2	TRBD1	-	TGTGCCAGCAGTTCCCTTCCGCGGGACAGGACGGGTGGTGGCTACACCTTC	CASSSLPRDRTGGGYTF
TRBV19	TRBJ2-3	TRBD2	once	TGTGCCAGTAGTATGCCCACTACTAGCGGGAGAGATACGCAGTATTTT	CASSMPTTSGRDTQYF
TRBV11-3	TRBJ2-3	-	-	TGTGCCAGCAGCGTAACCCGACCGGGAGTGGGGACAGATACGCAGTATTTT	CASSVTRPGVGTDTQYF
TRBV5-4	TRBJ2-3	TRBD1	-	TGTGCCAGCAGCTTTTCGACAGGGGGCAGAGATACGCAGTATTTT	CASSFSTGGRDTQYF
TRBV27	TRBJ2-1	TRBD2	-	TGTGCCAGCAGTTATTCTAGCGGGGTCCTCTACAATGAGCAGTTCTTC	CASSYSSGVLYNEQFF
TRBV5-4	TRBJ2-5	-	-	TGTGCCAGCAGCTTGATACGCACCCAAGAGACCCAGTACTTC	CASSLIRTQETQYF
TRBV11-2	TRBJ1-2	-	-	TGTGCCAGCAGCTTAATAGGTTTCGGCGGCTACACCTTC	CASSLIGFGGYTF
TRBV21-1	TRBJ1-2	-	few	TGTGCCAGCAGCAATGACAAGGCTTCCTTCTATGGCTACACCTTC	CASSNDKASFYGYTF
TRBV9	TRBJ1-3	TRBD1	-	TGTGCCAGCAGCGCCTACTCAGGGACAGCTGGAAACACCATATATTTT	CASSAYSGTAGNTIYF
TRBV3-1/TRBV3-2	TRBJ2-1	-	-	TGTGCCAGCAGCCAAGAAAGGTCTAGGGACTACAATGAGCAGTTCTTC	CASSQERSRDYNEQFF
TRBV11-2	TRBJ2-1	-	once	TGTGCCAGCAGCTTAGTCGCCTACAATGAGCAGTTCTTC	CASSLVAYNEQFF
TRBV30	TRBJ2-7	-	-	TGTGCCTGGAGTGTGGCCGAAGAGCAGTACTTC	CAWSVAEEQYF
TRBV5-1	TRBJ2-7	-	-	TGCGCCAGCAGCTTTCAGGGGAGGGGATCGAACGAGCAGTACTTC	CASSFQGRGSNEQYF
TRBV19	TRBJ2-3	-	-	TGTGCCAGTAGTATTGGCCGCACAGATACGCAGTATTTT	CASSIGRTDTQYF
TRBV6-5	TRBJ2-2	-	-	TGTGCCAGCAGAGAGGACCCTAACACCGGGGAGCTGTTTTTT	CASREDPNTGELFF
TRBV27	TRBJ1-5	TRBD1	-	TGTGCCAGCACCCGGACAGGCTCCGGCTATAGCAATCAGCCCCAGCATTTT	CASTRTGSGYSNQPQHF
TRBV27	TRBJ1-5	-	-	TGTGCCAGCAGGCCCCGGGGGGTAGAGGATCAGCCCCAGCATTTT	CASRPRGVEDQPQHF